Here is one T cell receptor beta chain with its context. This entry is derived from a study of cytomegalovirus exposure and HLA in healthy donors. Trimming took off 7 bases at V and 9 bases at J, with 18 bases between the two ends. Looked up from germline, CDR1 is LNHDA and CDR2 is SQIVND (reference sequence). There are 13 residues in the CDR3. The primer mix had 60 Vbeta and 13 Jbeta primers. Only in-frame clones appear in the TCRdb table, and some are missing; sequencing was by immunoSEQ multiplex PCR. Of about 140,000 clones listed, approximately 82% are singletons. The gene calls are TRBV19 and TRBJ1-1; D might be TRBD1 (5 bases). This sequence was found in a man between 18 and 35 years old in good health and CMV-seropositive. Sequencing used PBMCs. CDR3 region: CASTPGGAWKAFF. CDR3 coding DNA: TGTGCCAGTACTCCCGGGGGAGCCTGGAAAGCTTTCTTT.